The 25 T cell receptor beta chains presented below share a single source sample, sequenced in a study of cytomegalovirus exposure and HLA in healthy donors. PCR amplification relied on 60 Vbeta primers (plus 13 Jbeta primers). The repertoire was sequenced with immunoSEQ multiplex PCR; TCRdb's copy has only in-frame clones and lacks some. The repertoire holds about 140,000 clones, with approximately 71% as singletons. The sample was PBMCs. The receptor set was obtained from a man in his forties or fifties in good health and CMV-seronegative.

The chain joins TRBV19 to TRBJ2-1, with 9 bases lining up with TRBD2. The germline CDR1 and CDR2 sequences are LNHDA and SQIVND (reference sequence). V trimming: 11 bases; J trimming: 5 bases; junction bases outside the gene matches: 13. This CDR3 contains 15 residues. The CDR3 nucleotides are TGTGCCTCAAAGCCAGCGGGGGGCACTAACAATGAGCAGTTCTTC. Translated, it gives CASKPAGGTNNEQFF.

The table lists this clone with a few counts. This chain connects TRBV27 to TRBJ1-5; D uncertain. The V end lost 6 bases, the J end lost 1 base, and 16 bases lay between the germline ends. This CDR3 has 16 residues. From germline, CDR1 is MNHEY and CDR2 SMNVEV (reference sequence). The CDR3 bases are TGTGCCAGCAGCAAATCACCACGGGGAAGCAATCAGCCCCAGCATTTT. Its protein product is CASSKSPRGSNQPQHF.

This clone was picked up a small number of times. This chain joins TRBV2 and TRBJ1-2, with 11 bases fitting TRBD1. CDR1 and CDR2 from the germline V gene are SNHLY and FYNNEI. The CDR3 covers 15 residues. V lost 7 bases, J lost 8 bases, and 12 bases stayed unmatched. This CDR3 reads CASTQTGTGGGGYTF. Written as DNA, the CDR3 is TGTGCCAGCACCCAAACCGGGACAGGGGGGGGCGGCTACACCTTC.

The chain has TRBV4-1 and TRBJ2-3; 11 positions agree with TRBD2. Germline CDR1 reads MGHRA; CDR2 reads YSYEKL. CDR3 length equals 19 residues. V dropped 4 bases and J dropped 6; count of bases not matched to a gene: 18. The CDR3 loop reads CASSPFTQLAGGLVDTQYF. CDR3 nucleotide sequence: TGCGCCAGCAGCCCGTTTACCCAGTTAGCGGGGGGGCTTGTGGATACGCAGTATTTT.

This clone was counted only a few times. The chain recombines TRBV5-4 with TRBJ1-5; 12 nucleotides agree with TRBD1. Germline trimming cut 4 bases from V and 6 bases from J; bases unmatched to any gene: 5. In germline, CDR1 is SGHNT, CDR2 YYREEE (reference sequence). The CDR3 runs to 15 residues. CDR3 DNA sequence: TGTGCCAGCAGCCAAGGGACAGGGGGCAGTCAGCCCCAGCATTTT. Translating it yields CASSQGTGGSQPQHF.

The gene calls are TRBV5-1 and TRBJ2-7; a weak D match, TRBD1 (5 bases). The CDR3 consists of 16 residues. Trimming removed 0 bases at V and 3 bases at J, with 16 bases between. Germline CDR1 reads SGHRS; CDR2 reads YFSETQ. The CDR3 protein is CASSLGPVRGYYEQYF. CDR3 bases: TGCGCCAGCAGCTTGGGCCCCGTAAGGGGCTACTACGAGCAGTACTTC. The entire variable domain, with the rest obtained from reference TRBV5-1 and TRBJ2-7, is as follows: KAGVTQTPRYLIKTRGQQVTLSCSPISGHRSVSWYQQTPGQGLQFLFEYFSETQRNKGNFPGRFSGRQFSNSRSEMNVSTLELGDSALYLCASSLGPVRGYYEQYFGPGTRLTVT.

The chain combines TRBV27 with TRBJ2-5; possibly TRBD1 for D (5 bases). The end of the DNA is better explained by TRBJ2-7, so the J call may be wrong. The CDR3 is 15 amino acids. From germline, CDR1 is MNHEY and CDR2 SMNVEV (reference sequence). CDR3 amino acids: CASRRPQAGYYEQYF. The CDR3 nucleotides are TGTGCCAGCAGGCGCCCCCAGGCAGGGTACTACGAGCAGTACTTC.

The rearrangement uses TRBV5-8 and TRBJ2-7; perhaps TRBD2 as D (7 bases). Germline lookup yields CDR1 SGHTS and CDR2 YDEGEE. The CDR3 length is 12 residues. Trimming stripped 6 bases from V and 12 bases from J, with 19 bases between. DNA of the CDR3: TGTGCCAGCAACCCTCAGCGGGACACCGTGTACTTC. Translating it yields CASNPQRDTVYF.

V usage is TRBV7-9 and J usage is TRBJ1-1; D possibly corresponds to TRBD1 (6 bases). This CDR3 comprises 17 residues. Trimming stripped 0 bases from V and 1 base from J, with 15 bases between. Germline V gives CDR1 SEHNR, CDR2 FQNEAQ (reference sequence). CDR3 DNA: TGTGCCAGCAGCTTAGCGAGGGCAGGGGATGGGAACACTGAAGCTTTCTTT. Its protein product is CASSLARAGDGNTEAFF.

The chain couples TRBV7-6 to TRBJ2-5, with 9 bases identical to TRBD1. The last part of the DNA fits TRBJ2-7 better; the J call may be wrong. CDR1 and CDR2 (germline): SGHVS, FNYEAQ. The CDR3 covers 15 residues. Written as DNA, the CDR3 is TGTGCCAGCAGCTGGGGACAGGGTCGAACCTACGAGCAGTACTTC. It is translated as CASSWGQGRTYEQYF.

The genes are TRBV19 and TRBJ1-5, with 10 bases aligning to TRBD1. The V gene end was trimmed by 5 bases and the J gene end by 7 bases; junction bases not matched to a gene: 5. This CDR3 contains 14 residues. Germline V gene data show CDR1 as LNHDA and CDR2 as SQIVND (reference sequence). This chain's CDR3 is CASSLRTGGQPQHF. The CDR3 bases are TGTGCCAGTAGTCTCCGGACAGGGGGGCAGCCCCAGCATTTT.

CDR3 region: CASRPNRVGDGYTF. CDR3 coding DNA: TGTGCCAGCAGGCCGAACAGGGTTGGGGATGGCTACACCTTC. The rearrangement joins TRBV6-5 to TRBJ1-2; TRBD1 is a possible D gene (6 bases). Germline CDR1 reads MNHEY; CDR2 reads SVGAGI. Trimming removed 6 bases from V and 6 bases from J, with 17 bases in between. CDR3 length: 14 amino acids.

The chain combines TRBV6-5 with TRBJ2-7; D possibly corresponds to TRBD2 (5 bases). Per germline, CDR1 MNHEY and CDR2 SVGAGI. V was trimmed by 0 bases and J by 7 bases, leaving 10 bases between them. This CDR3 spans 13 amino acids. CDR3 loop: CASSYSPPGEQYF. The DNA for the CDR3 is TGTGCCAGCAGTTACTCCCCCCCGGGGGAGCAGTACTTC.

This clone was found a few times. The genes are TRBV7-6 and TRBJ2-5, with 7 bases aligning to TRBD1. The better agreement between TRBJ2-7 and the DNA end casts doubt on the J call. Germline values: CDR1 SGHVS, CDR2 FNYEAQ. The CDR3 is 14 amino acids. CDR3 sequence reads: CASSYTGEGYEQYF. The CDR3 DNA reads TGTGCCAGCAGCTACACAGGGGAAGGCTACGAGCAGTACTTC.

The J gene is TRBJ2-6, the V gene TRBV7-6; no clear D. Deletions cut 5 bases from V and 4 bases from J, with 12 bases between. This CDR3 spans 15 amino acids. The germline V gene has CDR1 SGHVS and CDR2 FNYEAQ. Written as DNA, the CDR3 is TGTGCCAGCAGCCCCACAGCAGCCGGGGCCAACGTCCTGACTTTC. This codes for CASSPTAAGANVLTF.

The rearrangement joins TRBV30 to TRBJ1-2; 11 bases line up with TRBD1. Trimming cost V 5 bases and J 4 bases; bases outside gene matches: 3. Germline lookup yields CDR1 GTSNPN and CDR2 SVGIG (reference sequence). This CDR3 spans 13 amino acids. DNA for the CDR3: TGTGCCTGGTGGACAGGGGGCATCTATGGCTACACCTTC. Amino acids: CAWWTGGIYGYTF. Looking up the rest from reference TRBV30 and TRBJ1-2 gives the full variable domain: SQTIHQWPATLVQPVGSPLSLECTVEGTSNPNLYWYRQAAGRGLQLLFYSVGIGQISSEVPQNLSASRPQDRQFILSSKKLLLSDSGFYLCAWWTGGIYGYTFGSGTRLTVV.

The V and J genes are TRBV7-3 and TRBJ2-5, with TRBD2 matching over 7 bases. Trimming cost V 2 bases and J 0 bases; bases outside gene matches: 6. The CDR3 length is 16 residues. Germline V lookup: CDR1 SGHTA, CDR2 FQGTGA. The DNA of the CDR3 is TGTGCCAGCAGCTTAGGACGGGGGGACTACCAAGAGACCCAGTACTTC. This translates into CASSLGRGDYQETQYF. Complete variable domain (other parts from reference TRBV7-3 and TRBJ2-5): GAGVSQTPSNKVTEKGKYVELRCDPISGHTALYWYRQSLGQGPEFLIYFQGTGAADDSGLPNDRFFAVRPEGSVSTLKIQRTERGDSAVYLCASSLGRGDYQETQYFGPGTRLLVL.

This clone was seen only once. The V call is TRBV7-6, the J call TRBJ2-2; 9 bases map to TRBD1. Germline V gene data show CDR1 as SGHVS and CDR2 as FNYEAQ. This CDR3 is 18 amino acids long. J was trimmed by 4 bases and V by 1 base; bases with no gene match: 10. CDR3 DNA sequence: TGTGCCAGCAGCTTAGTCGGGACAGGGAGTGGATCCACCGGGGAGCTGTTTTTT. Its protein product is CASSLVGTGSGSTGELFF. The whole variable domain, filled in from reference TRBV7-6 and TRBJ2-2, reads GAGVSQSPRYKVTKRGQDVALRCDPISGHVSLYWYRQALGQGPEFLTYFNYEAQQDKSGLPNDRFSAERPEGSISTLTIQRTEQRDSAMYRCASSLVGTGSGSTGELFFGEGSRLTVL.

There are a few counts of this clone. This chain uses TRBV5-1 with TRBJ2-1, with D possibly TRBD1 on 5 matching bases. The CDR3 extends over 12 amino acids. Trimming stripped 2 bases from V and 9 bases from J, with 9 bases between. CDR1 and CDR2 from the germline V gene are SGHRS and YFSETQ. This CDR3 is CASSFSRGEQFF. CDR3 DNA sequence: TGCGCCAGCAGCTTCAGTAGGGGTGAGCAGTTCTTC.

The chain couples TRBV19 to TRBJ2-2, with unresolved D. The CDR3 sequence is 11 residues long. Trimming stripped 8 bases from V and 6 bases from J, with 7 bases between. Germline V gives CDR1 LNHDA, CDR2 SQIVND (reference sequence). The CDR3 sequence is CASRSAGELFF. The CDR3 region has the DNA TGTGCCAGTCGGTCGGCCGGGGAGCTGTTTTTT.

CDR3 amino acids: CASTCLGTGRNQPQHF. The CDR3 DNA reads TGTGCCAGCACCTGTCTCGGGACAGGGAGAAATCAGCCCCAGCATTTT. This chain uses TRBV7-3 with TRBJ1-5; 9 nucleotides agree with TRBD1. The CDR3 has 16 residues. The germline V gene has CDR1 SGHTA and CDR2 FQGTGA. With 7 bases clipped from V and 4 bases from J, the junction kept 11 bases outside the gene matches. Based on the CDR3 plus reference TRBV7-3 and TRBJ1-5, the full variable domain is GAGVSQTPSNKVTEKGKYVELRCDPISGHTALYWYRQSLGQGPEFLIYFQGTGAADDSGLPNDRFFAVRPEGSVSTLKIQRTERGDSAVYLCASTCLGTGRNQPQHFGDGTRLSIL.

This clone has more than one count but fewer than ten. J is TRBJ1-2 and V is TRBV4-1; TRBD1 agrees at 8 bases. V was pared by 1 base and J by 4 bases, with 8 bases of the junction left unmatched. The CDR3 runs 16 residues. The germline CDR1 and CDR2 sequences are MGHRA and YSYEKL. The CDR3 bases are TGCGCCAGCAGCCAAGTGTCTGGCCAGGGGGCCTATGGCTACACCTTC. Amino acid sequence: CASSQVSGQGAYGYTF.

The V call is TRBV7-9, the J call TRBJ2-7; D is possibly TRBD1 (6 bases). This CDR3 has 15 residues. In germline, CDR1 is SEHNR, CDR2 FQNEAQ (reference sequence). V lost 10 bases to trimming and J lost 3 bases, with 22 bases between them. Here the CDR3 reads CAINPLQGPNYEQYF. CDR3 nucleotides: TGTGCCATCAACCCCCTACAGGGTCCCAACTACGAGCAGTACTTC.

The rearrangement uses TRBV5-5 and TRBJ2-5, with TRBD2 matching 7 bases. The CDR3 spans 14 residues. J was trimmed by 4 bases and V by 2 bases; bases with no gene match: 5. CDR1 SGHKS and CDR2 YYEKEE come from the germline V gene (reference sequence). The CDR3 sequence is CASSFQGGTETQYF. The DNA for the CDR3 is TGTGCCAGCAGCTTCCAGGGAGGGACAGAGACCCAGTACTTC. The whole variable domain, remainder taken from reference TRBV5-5 and TRBJ2-5, is DAGVTQSPTHLIKTRGQQVTLRCSPISGHKSVSWYQQVLGQGPQFIFQYYEKEERGRGNFPDRFSARQFPNYSSELNVNALLLGDSALYLCASSFQGGTETQYFGPGTRLLVL.

The chain joins TRBV5-1 to TRBJ2-3; D gene unclear. The V gene's germline CDR1 is SGHRS and CDR2 YFSETQ. The ends were cut back, 4 bases at V and 0 bases at J, with 6 bases in the middle. There are 13 residues in the CDR3. The CDR3 DNA reads TGCGCCAGCAGCCCGACTAGCACAGATACGCAGTATTTT. Encoded protein: CASSPTSTDTQYF.